Detailed here is one T cell receptor (beta chain). Its antigen remains undetermined. No clone much larger than this one lies a single base away; base qualities are absent. The collaborating institutions used their own protocols to collect whole blood in K2EDTA tubes. For TCRbeta analysis, collaborators shipped samples as frozen whole blood, isolated PBMCs, or DNA extracted from either of those sample types. The data were taken from a study of blood T cell repertoires in COVID-19 (TCRdb year 2020). Regarding the study in general: The collaborator samples originated in the United States, Italy and Spain and spanned the acute and convalescent phases of COVID-19. The prospective study material was composed of cDNA or gDNA derived from T cells, B-cell-depleted T cells, or PBMCs. Subjects who had been exposed to COVID-19, were actively infected with it, or had recovered from it provided the deeply sampled blood TCRbeta repertoires that made up the dataset. The repertoires were released in a freely available public database meant as a resource for research on the immune response to SARS-CoV-2. Samples came from the ongoing ImmuneRACE study (first 160 participants) plus 1,254 subjects from 6 global collaborators. A de-identified subject ID, COVID-19 status, age in years and sex were almost always included in the sample metadata. HLA class I and class II types, where available, came from metadata supplied by the sample provider rather than from assay-based typing. Overall results and qualifications from the work: How much clinical and demographic metadata was included differed by source and by participant, and the metadata was provided uncurated.

TCRbeta CDR3 regions were amplified from genomic DNA using the immunoSEQ Assay, a bias-controlled multiplex PCR. The study's own analysis went as follows. The number of nucleated cells in each sample was estimated from the amplification of reference gene primers within the assay. Sequence reads were collapsed and filtered to measure the absolute abundance of every unique TCRbeta CDR3 rearrangement. For each sample, productive Simpson clonality was calculated by taking the square root of Simpson's diversity index across productive rearrangements. TCRdb took this table from immuneACCESS and kept in-frame rearrangements with V and J called. Such tables lack part of the clones; where checked against another copy, unresolved V genes explain under half of the gap, and the rest is unexplained. V and J calls and clone size are those listed in that table; D and trimming were worked out from the DNA. This sample has more than 60,000 clones in its table, and less than 85% of those were observed once. The ten largest make up about 2.5% of the sample.

Looking up the germline V gene yields CDR1 LGHNA and CDR2 YNFKEQ. Between the V and J ends, shortened by 4 bases and 0 bases respectively, the junction contains 18 bases. The CDR3 runs 18 amino acids, cysteine and phenylalanine included. The CDR3 DNA has 54 bases and is translated from base 1. The sequence derives from a human donor with acute or convalescent COVID-19. The donor label of this sample is uncertain. The V and J genes are TRBV4-2 and TRBJ2-2, with TRBD2 tentatively as D gene (6 bases match). Sample: peripheral blood. The encoded CDR3 is CASSPGEAASANTGELFF. In nucleotide form, the sequence is TGTGCCAGCAGCCCGGGGGAGGCCGCCTCCGCGAACACCGGGGAGCTGTTTTTT.